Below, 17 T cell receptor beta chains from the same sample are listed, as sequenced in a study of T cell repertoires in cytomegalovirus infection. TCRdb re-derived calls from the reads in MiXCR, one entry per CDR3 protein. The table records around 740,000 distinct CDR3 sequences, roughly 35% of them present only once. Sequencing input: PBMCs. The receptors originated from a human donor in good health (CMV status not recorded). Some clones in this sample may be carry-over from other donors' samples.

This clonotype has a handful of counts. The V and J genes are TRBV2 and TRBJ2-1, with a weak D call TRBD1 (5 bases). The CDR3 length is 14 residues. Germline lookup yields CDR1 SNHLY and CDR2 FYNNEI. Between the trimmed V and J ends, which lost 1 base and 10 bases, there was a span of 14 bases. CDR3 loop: CASSEETGTDEQFF. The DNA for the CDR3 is TGTGCCAGCAGTGAAGAAACAGGCACAGACGAGCAGTTCTTC.

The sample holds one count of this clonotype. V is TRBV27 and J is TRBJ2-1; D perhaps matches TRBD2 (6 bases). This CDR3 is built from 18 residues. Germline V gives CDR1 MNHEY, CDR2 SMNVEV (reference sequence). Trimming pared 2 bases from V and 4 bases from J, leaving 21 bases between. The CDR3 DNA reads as TGTGCCAGCAGTTTAAAGGGGTACGGGGGAACCCTATACAATGAGCAGTTCTTC. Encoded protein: CASSLKGYGGTLYNEQFF.

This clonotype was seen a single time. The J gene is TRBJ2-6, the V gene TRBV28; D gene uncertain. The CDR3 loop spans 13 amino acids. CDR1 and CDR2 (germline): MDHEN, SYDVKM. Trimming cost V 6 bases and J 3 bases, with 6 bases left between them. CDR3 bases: TGTGCCAGCAGGCGGAATGGGGCCAACGTCCTGACTTTC. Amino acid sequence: CASRRNGANVLTF.

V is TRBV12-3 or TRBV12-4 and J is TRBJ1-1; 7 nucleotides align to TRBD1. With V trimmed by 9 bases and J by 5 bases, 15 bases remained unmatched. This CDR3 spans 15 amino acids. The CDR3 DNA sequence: TGTGCCAGTAGGGGGCCCGGGACTCGTGGGACTGAAGCTTTCTTT. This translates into CASRGPGTRGTEAFF.

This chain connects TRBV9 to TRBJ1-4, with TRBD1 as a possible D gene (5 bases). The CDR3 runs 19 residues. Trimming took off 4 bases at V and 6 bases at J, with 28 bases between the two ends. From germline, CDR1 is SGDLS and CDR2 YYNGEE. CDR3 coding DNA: TGTGCCAGCAGCCATTCAGATGTGGCGGGCGGGGGATTAGATGAAAAACTGTTTTTT. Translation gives CASSHSDVAGGGLDEKLFF.

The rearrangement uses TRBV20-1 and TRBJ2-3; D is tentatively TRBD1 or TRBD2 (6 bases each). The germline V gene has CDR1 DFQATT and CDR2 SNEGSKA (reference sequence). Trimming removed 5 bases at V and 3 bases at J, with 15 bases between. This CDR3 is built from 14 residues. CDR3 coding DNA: TGCAGTGCTGTACAGGGAGGAGGGACAGATACGCAGTATTTT. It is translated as CSAVQGGGTDTQYF.

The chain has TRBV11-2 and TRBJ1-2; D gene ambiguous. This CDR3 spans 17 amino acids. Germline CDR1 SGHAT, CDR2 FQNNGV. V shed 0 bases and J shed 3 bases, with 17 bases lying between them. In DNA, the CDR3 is TGTGCCAGCAGCTTAGATAATCGGGCAGCCCAGGACTATGGCTACACCTTC. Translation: CASSLDNRAAQDYGYTF.

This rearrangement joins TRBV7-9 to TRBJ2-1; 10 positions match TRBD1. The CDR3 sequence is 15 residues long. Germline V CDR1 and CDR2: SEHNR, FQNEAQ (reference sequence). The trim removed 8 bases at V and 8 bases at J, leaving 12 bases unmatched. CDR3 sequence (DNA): TGTGCCAGCTTAGGAGGGACAGGGGCAGAAGATGAGCAGTTCTTC. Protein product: CASLGGTGAEDEQFF.

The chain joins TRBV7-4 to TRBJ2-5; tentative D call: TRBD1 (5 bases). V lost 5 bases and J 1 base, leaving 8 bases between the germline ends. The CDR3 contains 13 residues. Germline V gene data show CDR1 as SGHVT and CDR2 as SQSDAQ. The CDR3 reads CASSTTAQETQYF. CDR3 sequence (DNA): TGTGCCAGCAGCACGACAGCCCAAGAGACCCAGTACTTC.

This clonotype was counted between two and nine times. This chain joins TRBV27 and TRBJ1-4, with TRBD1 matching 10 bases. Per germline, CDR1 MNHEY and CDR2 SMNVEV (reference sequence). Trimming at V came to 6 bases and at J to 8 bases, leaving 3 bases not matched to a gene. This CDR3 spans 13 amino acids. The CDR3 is CASSGQGVEKLFF. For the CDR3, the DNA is TGTGCCAGCAGCGGACAGGGGGTAGAAAAACTGTTTTTT.

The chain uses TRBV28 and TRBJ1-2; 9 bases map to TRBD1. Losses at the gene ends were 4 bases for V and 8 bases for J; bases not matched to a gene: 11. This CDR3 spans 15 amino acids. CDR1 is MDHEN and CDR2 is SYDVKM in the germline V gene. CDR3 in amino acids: CASSSFLRQGEGYTF. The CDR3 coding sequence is TGTGCCAGCAGTTCCTTCTTGAGACAGGGGGAAGGCTACACCTTC.

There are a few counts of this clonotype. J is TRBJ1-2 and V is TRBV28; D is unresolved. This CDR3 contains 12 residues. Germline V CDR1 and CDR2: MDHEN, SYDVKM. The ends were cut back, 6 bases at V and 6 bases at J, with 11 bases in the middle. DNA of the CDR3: TGTGCCAGCAGGCGTAGGGCGCATGGCTACACCTTC. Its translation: CASRRRAHGYTF.

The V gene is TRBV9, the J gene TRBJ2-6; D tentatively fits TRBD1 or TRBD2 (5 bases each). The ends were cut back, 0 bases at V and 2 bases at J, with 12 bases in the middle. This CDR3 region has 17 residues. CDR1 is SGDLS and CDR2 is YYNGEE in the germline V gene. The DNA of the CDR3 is TGTGCCAGCAGCGTAGAGAGGGGAGAAGCTGGGGCCAACGTCCTGACTTTC. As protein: CASSVERGEAGANVLTF.

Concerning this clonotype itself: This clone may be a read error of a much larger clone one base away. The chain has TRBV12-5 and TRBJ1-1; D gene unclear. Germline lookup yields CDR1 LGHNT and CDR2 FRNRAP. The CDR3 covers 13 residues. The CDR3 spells CASGLSGVSEALF. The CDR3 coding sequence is TGTGCTAGTGGTTTATCAGGAGTCTCCGAAGCTTTATTT.

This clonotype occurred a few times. The CDR3 sequence is CASSIAGRYEQFF. Written as DNA, the CDR3 is TGTGCCAGTAGTATAGCAGGCCGATATGAGCAGTTCTTC. The genes are TRBV19 and TRBJ2-1; D gene ambiguous. CDR3 size: 13 residues. Per germline, CDR1 LNHDA and CDR2 SQIVND (reference sequence). V lost 1 base and J 8 bases, leaving 9 bases between the germline ends. The complete variable domain, with remaining parts taken from reference TRBV19 and TRBJ2-1, reads DGGITQSPKYLFRKEGQNVTLSCEQNLNHDAMYWYRQDPGQGLRLIYYSQIVNDFQKGDIAEGYSVSREKKESFPLTVTSAQKNPTAFYLCASSIAGRYEQFFGPGTRLTVL.

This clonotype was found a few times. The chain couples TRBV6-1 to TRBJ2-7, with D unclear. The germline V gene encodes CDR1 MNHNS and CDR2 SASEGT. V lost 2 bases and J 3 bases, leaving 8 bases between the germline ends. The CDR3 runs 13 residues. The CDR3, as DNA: TGTGCCAGCAGTGAACTTCGATTCTACGAGCAGTACTTC. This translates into CASSELRFYEQYF.

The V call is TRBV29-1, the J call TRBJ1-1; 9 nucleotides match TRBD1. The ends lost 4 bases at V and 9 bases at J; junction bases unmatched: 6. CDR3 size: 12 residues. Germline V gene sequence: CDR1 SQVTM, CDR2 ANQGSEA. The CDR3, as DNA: TGCAGCGTTGTATCGGGACAGGGAAAAGCTTTCTTT. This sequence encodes CSVVSGQGKAFF.